One and the same sample provided the 27 T cell receptor beta chains below, sequenced in a study of monozygotic twins with inflammatory bowel disease. Reprocessing the 5' RACE reads, TCRdb reports a single entry for every CDR3 protein and omits DNA. The ten top clones account for about 2.2%, within a sample of about 440,000 distinct CDR3 sequences. The sequencing input was blood. The receptors originated from a human donor with ulcerative colitis or Crohn's disease, or a healthy co-twin of an affected twin (not recorded which).

The chain links TRBV2 to TRBJ2-7; with no DNA, the TCRdb D assignment of TRBD1 cannot be verified. This CDR3 has 13 residues. Germline CDR1 SNHLY, CDR2 FYNNEI. This CDR3 reads CASSERQGDEQYF.

The chain links TRBV20-1 to TRBJ2-7; TCRdb proposes TRBD1, but this gene call is untestable without DNA. The CDR3 runs 14 residues. CDR1 DFQATT and CDR2 SNEGSKA come from the germline V gene (reference sequence). This CDR3 reads CSVKGAGGPYEQYF.

This sequence joins TRBV7-2 and TRBJ2-7; the D call from TCRdb, TRBD1, cannot be confirmed without DNA. CDR3 size: 12 residues. Germline CDR1 is SGHTA and CDR2 is FQGNSA. The CDR3 spells CASSGPWGQQYF. The whole variable domain, remainder taken from reference TRBV7-2 and TRBJ2-7, is GAGVSQSPSNKVTEKGKDVELRCDPISGHTALYWYRQSLGQGLEFLIYFQGNSAPDKSGLPSDRFSAERTGGSVSTLTIQRTQQEDSAVYLCASSGPWGQQYFGPGTRLTVT.

The chain carries TRBV12-3 or TRBV12-4 and TRBJ1-2; TCRdb's D call, TRBD1, is unchecked because there is no DNA. This CDR3 is 12 amino acids long. The CDR3 protein is CASSLTGSLYTF.

The chain has TRBV14 and TRBJ2-5. The CDR3 loop spans 16 amino acids. Germline CDR1 and CDR2: SGHDN and FVKESK. This chain's CDR3 is CASSQEMGSYQETQYF.

The CDR3: CASRFRTGNGWGYTF. The chain links TRBV6-1 to TRBJ1-2; the D call of TRBD1 rests on TCRdb alone, since no DNA is present to check it. CDR3 length: 15 amino acids. The germline CDR1 and CDR2 sequences are MNHNS and SASEGT.

V and J are TRBV12-3 or TRBV12-4 and TRBJ1-1; TCRdb calls TRBD1, which cannot be checked without DNA. The CDR3 is 13 residues long. CDR3 sequence: CASSSGGGTEAFF.

V and J are TRBV18 and TRBJ2-5; TCRdb reports TRBD2, a call that lacks DNA to check it against. Germline V gives CDR1 KGHSH, CDR2 LQKENI. The CDR3 is made up of 16 amino acids. CDR3 residues: CASSPGVAGKRETQYF.

V is TRBV15 and J is TRBJ2-1. Germline CDR1 LNHNV, CDR2 YYDKDF (reference sequence). The CDR3 runs to 16 residues. The CDR3 spells CATQSRTGYPFNEQFF.

The chain carries TRBV7-9 and TRBJ2-1. Per germline, CDR1 SEHNR and CDR2 FQNEAQ (reference sequence). The CDR3 covers 16 residues. CDR3 sequence: CASSLAEASANNEQFF.

V usage is TRBV12-3 or TRBV12-4 and J usage is TRBJ1-2; TCRdb reports TRBD1, a call that lacks DNA to check it against. This CDR3 region has 14 residues. The CDR3 sequence is CASSPDRVDYGYTF.

The chain uses TRBV7-9 and TRBJ1-4; the D gene TCRdb calls, TRBD1, cannot be checked with no DNA. The CDR3 runs to 15 residues. The germline CDR1 and CDR2 sequences are SEHNR and FQNEAQ (reference sequence). CDR3 amino acids: CASSSGQGANEKLFF. Variable domain in full (rest from reference TRBV7-9 and TRBJ1-4): DTGVSQNPRHKITKRGQNVTFRCDPISEHNRLYWYRQTLGQGPEFLTYFQNEAQLEKSRLLSDRFSAERPKGSFSTLEIQRTEQGDSAMYLCASSSGQGANEKLFFGSGTQLSVL.

This chain joins TRBV5-6 and TRBJ2-7; TCRdb picks TRBD2, but there is no DNA to check that call. Germline V CDR1 and CDR2: SGHDT, YYEEEE. The CDR3 totals 14 residues. The CDR3 spells CASSLDSRAREQYF.

The CDR3 sequence is CASSLRLGFNEKLFF. The V and J genes are TRBV7-2 and TRBJ1-4. The CDR3 length is 15 residues. Germline V lookup: CDR1 SGHTA, CDR2 FQGNSA.

The chain has TRBV4-3 and TRBJ1-2; the TCRdb call, TRBD1, lacks DNA for checking. This CDR3 spans 16 amino acids. The germline V gene has CDR1 LGHNA and CDR2 YSLEER. The CDR3 here is CASSQDLGQGLYGYTF.

The chain uses TRBV19 and TRBJ1-5; checking the TCRdb D call of TRBD1 is not possible without DNA. This CDR3 has 12 residues. The germline gives CDR1 LNHDA, CDR2 SQIVND (reference sequence). The CDR3 is CASRDNYQPQHF.

The CDR3 sequence is CASSRGVGTAYEQYF. This rearrangement joins TRBV19 to TRBJ2-7; TCRdb picks TRBD2, but there is no DNA to check that call. The CDR3 contains 15 residues. Germline values: CDR1 LNHDA, CDR2 SQIVND (reference sequence).

The rearrangement uses TRBV9 and TRBJ2-1. The length of the CDR3 is 15 residues. Germline V lookup: CDR1 SGDLS, CDR2 YYNGEE. CDR3 sequence reads: CASSKTTGAYNEQFF.

The chain has TRBV20-1 and TRBJ2-1; without DNA, the TCRdb call of TRBD2 cannot be checked. This CDR3 is 14 amino acids long. The V gene's germline CDR1 is DFQATT and CDR2 SNEGSKA (reference sequence). The CDR3 is CSGEGRASYNEQFF.

This chain uses TRBV13 with TRBJ1-1; TCRdb gives TRBD1 as the D gene, but with no DNA this cannot be confirmed. The CDR3 has 14 amino acids. Looked up from germline, CDR1 is PRHDT and CDR2 is FYEKMQ (reference sequence). This CDR3 is CASSSDGGPTEAFF.

V usage is TRBV10-3 and J usage is TRBJ1-4; checking the TCRdb D call of TRBD1 is not possible without DNA. This CDR3 has 11 residues. CDR1 and CDR2 from the germline V gene are ENHRY and SYGVKD. The CDR3 spells CAIGQGGKLFF.

The chain recombines TRBV19 with TRBJ1-1; absent DNA, TCRdb's TRBD1 call cannot be checked. The CDR3 is 12 residues long. The V gene's germline CDR1 is LNHDA and CDR2 SQIVND (reference sequence). The CDR3: CASGQKVTEAFF.

This chain links TRBV5-1 with TRBJ1-2; TCRdb designates TRBD1, a call that cannot be tested without DNA. Per the germline V gene, CDR1 is SGHRS and CDR2 is YFSETQ. The CDR3 is 14 residues long. The CDR3 region is CASSSGQGSYGYTF. Together with reference TRBV5-1 and TRBJ1-2, the CDR3 gives the full variable domain: KAGVTQTPRYLIKTRGQQVTLSCSPISGHRSVSWYQQTPGQGLQFLFEYFSETQRNKGNFPGRFSGRQFSNSRSEMNVSTLELGDSALYLCASSSGQGSYGYTFGSGTRLTVV.

V usage is TRBV4-2 and J usage is TRBJ2-3; TCRdb's D call of TRBD1 is untestable without DNA. The CDR3 contains 16 residues. Germline CDR1 LGHNA, CDR2 YNFKEQ. The CDR3 sequence: CASSQVRGKRTDTQYF.

The gene calls are TRBV24-1 and TRBJ1-5; TCRdb calls TRBD1, which cannot be checked without DNA. CDR3 size: 14 residues. Germline CDR1 and CDR2: KGHDR and SFDVKD. The CDR3 reads CATSDAGSNQPQHF.

The CDR3 here is CASSLKQPGLAGASDTDTQYF. This chain connects TRBV7-3 to TRBJ2-3; TCRdb proposes TRBD2, but this gene call is untestable without DNA. The CDR3 runs 21 residues. Germline V gene sequence: CDR1 SGHTA, CDR2 FQGTGA. Using reference TRBV7-3 and TRBJ2-3 for the parts outside the CDR3, the full variable domain is GAGVSQTPSNKVTEKGKYVELRCDPISGHTALYWYRQSLGQGPEFLIYFQGTGAADDSGLPNDRFFAVRPEGSVSTLKIQRTERGDSAVYLCASSLKQPGLAGASDTDTQYFGPGTRLTVL.

J is TRBJ1-1 and V is TRBV12-3 or TRBV12-4. The CDR3 sequence is 13 residues long. CDR3 loop: CASSLELTTEAFF.